The T cell receptor beta chain described here comes from a study of high-grade serous ovarian cancer treatment subgroups. As regards this clone: Its cognate antigen is unknown.

Germline CDR1 SGHDN, CDR2 FVKESK. This CDR3 has 14 residues. The junction had 11 bases not matched to a gene; V was cut back by 6 bases and J by 9 bases. Tumor samples were taken before definitive surgery or chemotherapy. Study results and caveats: Tumors within one patient showed repertoire similarity of roughly 0.095 to 0.85.

Sequencing was performed with immunoSEQ multiplex PCR; in TCRdb, only in-frame clones are kept and a portion is missing. The sample contains about 4,000 clones, roughly three quarters of which appear only once. This clonotype was sampled from a human donor with high-grade serous ovarian cancer. The chain employs TRBV14 and TRBJ2-5, with 9 positions matching TRBD2. What was sequenced was tumor tissue. CDR3 bases: TGTGCCAGCAGTCTAGCGGGGAGCCAATGGGCCCAGTACTTC. Amino acids: CASSLAGSQWAQYF. Combining the CDR3 with reference TRBV14 and TRBJ2-5 gives the whole variable domain EAGVTQFPSHSVIEKGQTVTLRCDPISGHDNLYWYRRVMGKEIKFLLHFVKESKQDESGMPNNRFLAERTGGTYSTLKVQPAELEDSGVYFCASSLAGSQWAQYFGPGTRLLVL.